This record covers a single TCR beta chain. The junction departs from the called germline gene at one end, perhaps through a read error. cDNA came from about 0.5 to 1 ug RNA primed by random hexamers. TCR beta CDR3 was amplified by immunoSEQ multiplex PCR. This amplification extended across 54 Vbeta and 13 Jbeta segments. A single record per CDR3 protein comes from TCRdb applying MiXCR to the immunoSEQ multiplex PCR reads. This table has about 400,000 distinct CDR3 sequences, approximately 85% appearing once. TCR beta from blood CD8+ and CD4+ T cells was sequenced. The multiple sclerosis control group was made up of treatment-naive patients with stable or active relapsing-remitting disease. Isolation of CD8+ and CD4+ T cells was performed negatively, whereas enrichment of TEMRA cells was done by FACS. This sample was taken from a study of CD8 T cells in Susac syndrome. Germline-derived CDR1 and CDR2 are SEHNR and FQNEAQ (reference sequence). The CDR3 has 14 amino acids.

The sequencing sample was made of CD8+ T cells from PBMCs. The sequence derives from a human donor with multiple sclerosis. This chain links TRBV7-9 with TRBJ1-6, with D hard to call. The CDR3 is CASSPREPNPPLHF. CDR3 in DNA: TGTGCCAGCAGCCCCCGGGAGCCTAATCCACCCCTCCACTTT. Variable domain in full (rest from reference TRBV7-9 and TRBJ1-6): DTGVSQNPRHKITKRGQNVTFRCDPISEHNRLYWYRQTLGQGPEFLTYFQNEAQLEKSRLLSDRFSAERPKGSFSTLEIQRTEQGDSAMYLCASSPREPNPPLHFGNGTRLTVT.